The T cell receptor beta chain described here comes from a study of T-cell memory formation after mild COVID-19. Study in general: Clustering of TCRs was largely donor specific.

This clonotype occurred a few times. Trimming at V came to 3 bases and at J to 4 bases, leaving 8 bases not matched to a gene. Germline V lookup: CDR1 SGHDT, CDR2 YYEEEE. There are 16 residues in the CDR3. TCRdb re-called the 5' RACE reads through MiXCR, storing one row per CDR3 protein. There are about 350,000 distinct CDR3 sequences in the sample; 13% to 15% occur only once, and under 25% lies in the top ten. The TCR originated in a man between 18 and 35 years old who had mild COVID-19 (a few samples of this study predate the infection). Cell type and time point are not known. V usage is TRBV5-6 and J usage is TRBJ2-1; 9 bases fit TRBD1. Sequencing input: PBMCs or a T cell subset sorted from them (not recorded which). The CDR3 nucleotides are TGTGCCAGCAGCTCTCCCGGGACAGGGTTTTACAATGAGCAGTTCTTC. Protein product: CASSSPGTGFYNEQFF. The entire variable domain, with the rest obtained from reference TRBV5-6 and TRBJ2-1, is as follows: DAGVTQSPTHLIKTRGQQVTLRCSPKSGHDTVSWYQQALGQGPQFIFQYYEEEERQRGNFPDRFSGHQFPNYSSELNVNALLLGDSALYLCASSSPGTGFYNEQFFGPGTRLTVL.